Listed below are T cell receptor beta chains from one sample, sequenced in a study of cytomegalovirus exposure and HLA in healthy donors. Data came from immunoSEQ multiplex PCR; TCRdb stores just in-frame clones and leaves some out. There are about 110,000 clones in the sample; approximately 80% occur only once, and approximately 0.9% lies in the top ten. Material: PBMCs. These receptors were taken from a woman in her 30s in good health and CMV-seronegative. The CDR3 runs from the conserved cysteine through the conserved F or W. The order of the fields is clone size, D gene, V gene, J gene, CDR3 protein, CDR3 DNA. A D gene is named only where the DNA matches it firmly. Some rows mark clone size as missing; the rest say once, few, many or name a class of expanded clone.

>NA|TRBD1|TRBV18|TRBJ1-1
CASSYTGDTEAFF
TGTGCCAGCTCATATACAGGGGACACTGAAGCTTTCTTT
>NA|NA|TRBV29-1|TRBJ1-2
CSAWDISGYGYTF
TGCAGCGCTTGGGACATCAGCGGCTATGGCTACACCTTC
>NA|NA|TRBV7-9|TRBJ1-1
CASSGQGWTEAFF
TGTGCCAGCAGCGGACAAGGTTGGACTGAAGCTTTCTTT
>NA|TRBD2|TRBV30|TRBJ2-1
CAWSVSGRATDEQFF
TGTGCCTGGAGTGTAAGTGGGAGGGCCACGGATGAGCAGTTCTTC
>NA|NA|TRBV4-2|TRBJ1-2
CASSQDRQENNYGYTF
TGTGCCAGCAGCCAAGATCGACAGGAAAATAACTATGGCTACACCTTC
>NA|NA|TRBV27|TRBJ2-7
CASSPMGDYEQYF
TGTGCCAGCAGTCCCATGGGAGACTACGAGCAGTACTTC
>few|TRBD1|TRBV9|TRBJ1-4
CASSVGTGGRTNEKLFF
TGTGCCAGCAGCGTAGGAACAGGGGGCCGAACTAATGAAAAACTGTTTTTT
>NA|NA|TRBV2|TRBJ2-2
CASSDQGQNTGELFF
TGTGCCAGCAGTGACCAGGGGCAGAACACCGGGGAGCTGTTTTTT
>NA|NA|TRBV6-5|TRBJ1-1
CASRSYNRGTEAFF
TGTGCCAGCAGAAGCTATAATAGGGGCACTGAAGCTTTCTTT
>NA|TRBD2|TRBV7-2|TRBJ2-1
CASSLAVSSYNEQFF
TGTGCCAGCAGCCTAGCGGTTAGCTCCTACAATGAGCAGTTCTTC
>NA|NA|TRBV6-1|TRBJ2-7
CASDGAGALYAEQYF
TGTGCCAGCGATGGGGCAGGAGCTTTATATGCCGAGCAGTACTTC
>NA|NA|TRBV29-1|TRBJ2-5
CSVDSRGETQYF
TGCAGCGTTGACTCCCGAGGGGAGACCCAGTACTTC
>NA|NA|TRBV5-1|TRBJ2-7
CASSLGGSSYEQYF
TGCGCCAGCAGCTTGGGTGGTAGCTCCTACGAGCAGTACTTC
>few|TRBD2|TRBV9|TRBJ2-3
CASSPELAADTQYF
TGTGCCAGCAGCCCAGAGCTAGCGGCAGATACGCAGTATTTT
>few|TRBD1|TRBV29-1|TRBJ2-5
CAGQGAEETQYF
TGCGCCGGACAGGGGGCTGAGGAGACCCAGTACTTC
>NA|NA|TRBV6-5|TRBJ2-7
CASGLASGDSYEQYF
TGTGCCAGCGGCCTTGCATCAGGGGACTCCTACGAGCAGTACTTC
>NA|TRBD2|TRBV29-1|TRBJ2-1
CSVPWGREGLNEQFF
TGCAGCGTTCCATGGGGGCGGGAGGGCCTAAATGAGCAGTTCTTC
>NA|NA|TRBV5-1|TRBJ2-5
CASSLGQIGETQYF
TGCGCCAGCAGCTTGGGACAGATAGGGGAGACCCAGTACTTC
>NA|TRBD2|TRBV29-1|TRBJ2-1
CSVAGGSGDSYNEQFF
TGCAGCGTCGCCGGCGGGAGCGGTGACTCCTACAATGAGCAGTTCTTC
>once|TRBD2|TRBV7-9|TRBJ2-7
CALDELAGVEQYF
TGTGCCTTAGATGAACTAGCGGGGGTGGAGCAGTACTTC
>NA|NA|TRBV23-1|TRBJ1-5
CASGTGRNQPQHF
TGCGCCAGCGGTACAGGACGCAATCAGCCCCAGCATTTT
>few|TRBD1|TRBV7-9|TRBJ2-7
CASSIGQVESYEQYF
TGTGCCAGCAGCATAGGACAGGTAGAGAGTTACGAGCAGTACTTC
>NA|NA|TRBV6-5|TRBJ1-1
CASSYRGLNTEAFF
TGTGCCAGCAGTTACCGGGGGTTGAACACTGAAGCTTTCTTT
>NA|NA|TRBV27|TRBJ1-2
CASSSIGPGSGYTF
TGTGCCAGCAGTTCCATTGGACCGGGAAGCGGCTACACCTTC
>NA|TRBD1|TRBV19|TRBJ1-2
CASSVLRGTDYGYTF
TGTGCCAGTAGTGTACTCCGCGGGACAGACTATGGCTACACCTTC
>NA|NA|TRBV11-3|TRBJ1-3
CASSLVINTIYF
TGTGCCAGCAGCTTAGTCATAAACACCATATATTTT
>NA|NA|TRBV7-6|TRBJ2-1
CASSLSGANEQFF
TGTGCCAGCAGCTTATCAGGGGCCAATGAGCAGTTCTTC
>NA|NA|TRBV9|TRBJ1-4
CASARGKTTNEKLFF
TGTGCCAGCGCGAGGGGGAAAACAACTAATGAAAAACTGTTTTTT
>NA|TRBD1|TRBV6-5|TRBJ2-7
CASSLGTATYEQYF
TGTGCCAGCAGCCTCGGGACAGCCACCTACGAGCAGTACTTC
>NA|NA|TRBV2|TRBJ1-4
CASASLEKLFF
TGTGCCAGCGCTTCACTGGAAAAACTGTTTTTT
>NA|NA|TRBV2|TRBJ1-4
CASSDPGLTNEKLFF
TGTGCCAGCAGTGATCCAGGGTTAACTAATGAAAAACTGTTTTTT
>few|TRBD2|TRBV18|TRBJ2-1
CASSPELAGRTYNEQFF
TGTGCCAGCTCACCAGAACTAGCGGGGCGTACCTACAATGAGCAGTTCTTC
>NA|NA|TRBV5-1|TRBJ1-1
CASSLGRWNTEAFF
TGCGCCAGCAGCTTAGGGAGGTGGAACACTGAAGCTTTCTTT
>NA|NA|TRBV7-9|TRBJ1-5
CSSSLTDQPQHF
TGTTCCAGCAGCTTAACGGATCAGCCCCAGCATTTT
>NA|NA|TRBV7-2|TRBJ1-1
CASSLVGGAEAFF
TGTGCCAGCAGCTTAGTCGGGGGGGCTGAAGCTTTCTTT
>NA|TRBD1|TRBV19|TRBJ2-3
CASWDREEADTQYF
TGTGCCAGTTGGGACAGGGAGGAAGCAGATACGCAGTATTTT
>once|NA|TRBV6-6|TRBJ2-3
CASERRGADTQYF
TGTGCCAGCGAGAGACGGGGAGCAGATACGCAGTATTTT
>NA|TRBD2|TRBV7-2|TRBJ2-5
CASSLRREGVLGTQYF
TGTGCCAGCAGCTTAAGGCGGGAGGGGGTCCTCGGGACCCAGTACTTC
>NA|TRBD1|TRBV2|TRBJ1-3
CASRRQGAAGNTIYF
TGTGCCAGCAGACGACAGGGGGCGGCTGGAAACACCATATATTTT
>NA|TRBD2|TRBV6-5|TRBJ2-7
CASSSTSGVYEQYF
TGTGCCAGCAGTTCCACTAGCGGGGTCTACGAGCAGTACTTC
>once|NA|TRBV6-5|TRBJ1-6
CASRFDRKQTPLHF
TGTGCCAGCAGGTTCGACAGAAAGCAAACACCCCTCCACTTT
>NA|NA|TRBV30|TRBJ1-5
CAWSSGYNQPQHF
TGTGCCTGGAGTTCAGGGTACAATCAGCCCCAGCATTTT
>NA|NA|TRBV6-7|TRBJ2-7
CASSRVPYEQYF
TGTGCCAGCAGTCGGGTTCCCTACGAGCAGTACTTC
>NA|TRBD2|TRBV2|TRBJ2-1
CASSGAGGSQVF
TGTGCCAGCAGTGGGGCGGGGGGTTCCCAGGTCTTC